This TCR beta chain was sequenced for a study of T cell responses to AZD1222 COVID-19 vaccine. Using immunoSEQ multiplex PCR, the repertoire was profiled, and TCRdb retains in-frame clones only, with some absent. This sample carries about 120,000 clones, 90% of them seen once, and the ten largest clones take approximately 7.6%. General study findings and limits: Nearly half of spike-specific TCRs reportedly target variant regions that are unmutated in the B.1.351 and B.1.1.7 variants. Donors in the cohort were predominantly white British and more often female, and clonal diversity was possibly underestimated. Seropositivity was recorded at baseline in only six AZD1222 recipients.

On this clone: Antigen unknown.

Trimming took 7 bases from V and 5 from J, leaving 13 bases between them. Germline V gives CDR1 SGHKS, CDR2 YYEKEE (reference sequence). The CDR3 is 12 amino acids. This material consisted of peripheral blood, taken on day 0 of AZD1222 vaccination. The chain has TRBV5-5 and TRBJ2-7; D remains unclear. The clonotype was recovered from an adult in good health. CDR3 region: CASLRAGDEQYF. The DNA for the CDR3 is TGTGCCAGCCTCCGGGCTGGGGACGAGCAGTACTTC. Variable domain in full (rest from reference TRBV5-5 and TRBJ2-7): DAGVTQSPTHLIKTRGQQVTLRCSPISGHKSVSWYQQVLGQGPQFIFQYYEKEERGRGNFPDRFSARQFPNYSSELNVNALLLGDSALYLCASLRAGDEQYFGPGTRLTVT.